This TCR beta chain came from a study of T cell responses to AZD1222 COVID-19 vaccine. Method: immunoSEQ multiplex PCR; TCRdb's copy keeps in-frame clones and lacks some. The sample shows tens of thousands of clones, about 89% of them seen only once. The length of the CDR3 is 13 residues. V lost 3 bases to trimming and J lost 3 bases, with 7 bases between them. The germline V gene encodes CDR1 SGHRS and CDR2 YFSETQ. V gene TRBV5-1 combines with J gene TRBJ2-1, with D possibly being TRBD1 or TRBD2 (5 bases each). The input for sequencing was peripheral blood, taken 28 days after the second AZD1222 dose. The sequence derives from an adult who received the AZD1222 COVID-19 vaccine. CDR3 nucleotide sequence: TGCGCCAGCAGCTCGGGACGCTACAATGAGCAGTTCTTC. Translated: CASSSGRYNEQFF.